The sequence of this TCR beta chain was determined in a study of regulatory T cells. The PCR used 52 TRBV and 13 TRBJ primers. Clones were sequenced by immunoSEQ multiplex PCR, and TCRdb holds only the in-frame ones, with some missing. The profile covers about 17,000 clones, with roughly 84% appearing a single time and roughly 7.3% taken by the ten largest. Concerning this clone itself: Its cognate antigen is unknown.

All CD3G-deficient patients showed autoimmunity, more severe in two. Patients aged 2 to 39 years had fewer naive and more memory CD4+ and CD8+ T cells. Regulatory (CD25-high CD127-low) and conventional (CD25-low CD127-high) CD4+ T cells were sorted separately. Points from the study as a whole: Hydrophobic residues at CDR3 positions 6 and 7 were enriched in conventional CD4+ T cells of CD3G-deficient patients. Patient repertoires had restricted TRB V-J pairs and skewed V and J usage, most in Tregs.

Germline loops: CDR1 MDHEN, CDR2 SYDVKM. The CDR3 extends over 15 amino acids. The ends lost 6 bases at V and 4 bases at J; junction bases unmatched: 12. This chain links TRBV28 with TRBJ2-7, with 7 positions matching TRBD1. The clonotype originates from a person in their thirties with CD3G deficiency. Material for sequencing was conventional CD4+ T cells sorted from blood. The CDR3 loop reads CASSATQGREYEQYF. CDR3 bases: TGTGCCAGCAGCGCAACACAGGGGAGAGAGTACGAGCAGTACTTC. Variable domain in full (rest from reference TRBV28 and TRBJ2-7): DVKVTQSSRYLVKRTGEKVFLECVQDMDHENMFWYRQDPGLGLRLIYFSYDVKMKEKGDIPEGYSVSREKKERFSLILESASTNQTSMYLCASSATQGREYEQYFGPGTRLTVT.